The 15 T cell receptor beta chains presented below share a single source sample, sequenced in a study of T cell repertoires in cytomegalovirus infection. TCRdb recomputed calls from the reads with MiXCR, one row per CDR3 protein. The sample includes fewer than 60,000 distinct CDR3 sequences, around a fifth of them seen just once. Their cognate antigens are unknown. The sample in question was CD8+ T cells from cultured PBMCs, obtained from culture after CMV antigen stimulation. These receptors were collected from a human donor in good health (CMV status not recorded). Some clones in this sample may be carry-over from other donors' samples.

The chain employs TRBV4-3 and TRBJ2-2; TRBD1 or TRBD2 may be the D gene (7 bases each). Per the germline V gene, CDR1 is LGHNA and CDR2 is YSLEER. V lost 3 bases, J lost 3 bases, and 14 bases lay in between. CDR3 size: 16 residues. Written as DNA, the CDR3 is TGCGCCAGCAGCCATGGGAGGGGGCAGGACACCGGGGAGCTGTTTTTT. Its protein product is CASSHGRGQDTGELFF.

The chain combines TRBV6-6 with TRBJ2-7, with 8 bases lining up with TRBD2. The V segment lost 6 bases and the J segment 3 bases; nucleotides outside the gene matches: 4. The CDR3 runs to 13 residues. The germline CDR1 and CDR2 sequences are MNHNY and SVGAGI (reference sequence). CDR3 protein: CASSLAGYYEQYF. The DNA of the CDR3 is TGTGCCAGCAGCTTAGCGGGGTACTACGAGCAGTACTTC.

This clonotype was picked up a small number of times. The chain joins TRBV7-9 to TRBJ1-5; no firm D call. The V and J ends lost 1 base and 1 base respectively, with 11 bases between them. This CDR3 is built from 16 residues. The germline gives CDR1 SEHNR, CDR2 FQNEAQ (reference sequence). CDR3 protein: CASSLGGERSNQPQHF. The CDR3 DNA follows: TGTGCCAGCAGCTTAGGCGGGGAAAGGAGCAATCAGCCCCAGCATTTT.

The chain uses TRBV27 and TRBJ2-2; unclear D gene. V dropped 4 bases and J dropped 0 bases, with 12 bases sitting between them. Per the germline V gene, CDR1 is MNHEY and CDR2 is SMNVEV (reference sequence). There are 16 residues in the CDR3. The chain's CDR3 is CASSSTAAANTGELFF. In DNA, the CDR3 is TGTGCCAGCAGTTCCACGGCAGCCGCGAACACCGGGGAGCTGTTTTTT.

The chain has TRBV7-9 and TRBJ2-7; D not resolved. This CDR3 is built from 16 residues. V lost 1 base and J 1 base, leaving 14 bases between the germline ends. Germline CDR1 SEHNR, CDR2 FQNEAQ (reference sequence). CDR3: CASSLVENPLSYEQYF. The CDR3 coding sequence is TGTGCCAGCAGCTTAGTCGAGAACCCCTTATCCTACGAGCAGTACTTC. The whole variable domain, filled in from reference TRBV7-9 and TRBJ2-7, reads DTGVSQNPRHKITKRGQNVTFRCDPISEHNRLYWYRQTLGQGPEFLTYFQNEAQLEKSRLLSDRFSAERPKGSFSTLEIQRTEQGDSAMYLCASSLVENPLSYEQYFGPGTRLTVT.

The genes are TRBV7-9 and TRBJ2-5; no definite D call. This CDR3 is 13 amino acids long. Germline V gene data show CDR1 as SEHNR and CDR2 as FQNEAQ (reference sequence). The germline V and J ends were trimmed by 5 bases and 2 bases, with 9 bases remaining between them. Written as DNA, the CDR3 is TGTGCCAGCAGCGCCAAGGAACAAGAGACCCAGTACTTC. Amino acids: CASSAKEQETQYF.

Only one count was recorded for this clonotype. In DNA form, the CDR3 reads TGTGCCAGCAGCGTAGGACAGTCAGCTAACTATGGCTACACCTTC. It yields the protein CASSVGQSANYGYTF. The V gene is TRBV9, the J gene TRBJ1-2; tentative D call: TRBD1 (5 bases). Germline CDR1 reads SGDLS; CDR2 reads YYNGEE. The CDR3 sequence is 15 residues long. Trimming took off 0 bases at V and 0 bases at J, with 9 bases between the two ends.

The rearrangement joins TRBV5-6 to TRBJ2-1; 14 bases are shared with TRBD2. This CDR3 comprises 15 residues. V lost 2 bases to trimming and J lost 9 bases; unmatched junction nucleotides: 4. The V gene's germline CDR1 is SGHDT and CDR2 YYEEEE. The CDR3, as DNA: TGTGCCAGCAGCTTCGGACTAGCGGGGGGTAGTGAGCAGTTCTTC. Its translation: CASSFGLAGGSEQFF.

This chain links TRBV7-2 with TRBJ2-7; no clear D. CDR1 SGHTA and CDR2 FQGNSA come from the germline V gene. The CDR3 runs 16 residues. The ends were cut back, 0 bases at V and 4 bases at J, with 16 bases in the middle. This chain's CDR3 is CASSLARKRSLYEQYF. CDR3 in DNA: TGTGCCAGCAGCTTAGCAAGGAAAAGGTCCCTTTACGAGCAGTACTTC.

This rearrangement joins TRBV5-4 to TRBJ2-6; weak D call: TRBD1 (5 bases). CDR1 is SGHNT and CDR2 is YYREEE in the germline V gene (reference sequence). The CDR3 loop spans 15 amino acids. V gave up 5 bases and J gave up 3 bases, with 12 bases separating them. Here the CDR3 reads CASSPLRGGANVLTF. For the CDR3, the DNA is TGTGCCAGCAGTCCCCTAAGGGGTGGGGCCAACGTCCTGACTTTC.

The chain recombines TRBV12-5 with TRBJ1-5; TRBD1 aligns across 8 bases. Germline CDR1 reads LGHNT; CDR2 reads FRNRAP. J gave up 1 base and V 6 bases, and 2 bases lay outside the gene matches. This CDR3 comprises 14 residues. DNA for the CDR3: TGTGCTAGTGGCGACAGGGGAAGCAATCAGCCCCAGCATTTT. Residues: CASGDRGSNQPQHF.

This clonotype was seen only a few times. J is TRBJ2-7 and V is TRBV7-9; D is uncertain. V was clipped by 3 bases and J by 5 bases, with 5 bases between them. This CDR3 has 11 residues. Germline values: CDR1 SEHNR, CDR2 FQNEAQ (reference sequence). This CDR3 is CASSFEDEQYF. In DNA, the CDR3 is TGTGCCAGCAGCTTTGAGGACGAGCAGTACTTC.

This clonotype was observed a few times. The chain combines TRBV4-3 with TRBJ1-4; D not certain. CDR1 and CDR2 (germline): LGHNA, YSLEER. The CDR3 contains 18 residues. V was cut by 1 base and J by 7 bases, with 22 bases left in between. CDR3 residues: CASSQGIGLRSDVEKLFF. As DNA, the CDR3 is TGCGCCAGCAGCCAAGGAATAGGATTAAGGTCGGATGTTGAAAAACTGTTTTTT.

This clonotype was counted only a few times. The gene calls are TRBV11-2 and TRBJ2-2; 9 bases match TRBD1. The CDR3 has 14 amino acids. The V gene end was trimmed by 5 bases and the J gene end by 6 bases; junction bases not matched to a gene: 4. CDR1 and CDR2 (germline): SGHAT, FQNNGV. The CDR3 here is CASSPGTGPGELFF. The CDR3 DNA is TGTGCCAGCAGCCCGGGGACAGGGCCCGGGGAGCTGTTTTTT. Full variable domain (rest looked up from reference TRBV11-2 and TRBJ2-2): EAGVAQSPRYKIIEKRQSVAFWCNPISGHATLYWYQQILGQGPKLLIQFQNNGVVDDSQLPKDRFSAERLKGVDSTLKIQPAKLEDSAVYLCASSPGTGPGELFFGEGSRLTVL.

This clonotype was counted between two and nine times. This chain connects TRBV6-4 to TRBJ2-5, with 12 bases matching TRBD2. The CDR3 covers 17 residues. After removal of 3 bases from V and 3 bases from J, the junction contained 8 bases not matched to a gene. CDR1 is MRHNA and CDR2 is SNTAGT in the germline V gene. The CDR3 loop is CASSESASGGAKETQYF. CDR3 bases: TGTGCCAGCAGTGAATCTGCTAGCGGGGGGGCTAAAGAGACCCAGTACTTC.